The present T cell receptor (beta chain) was sequenced within a study of blood T cell repertoires in COVID-19. V was pared by 8 bases and J by 3 bases, with 3 bases of the junction left unmatched. The CDR3 runs to 13 residues. CDR1 and CDR2 from the germline V gene are MDHEN and SYDVKM. Sequencing used immunoSEQ multiplex PCR; TCRdb keeps in-frame clones, though not all of them. The table shows about 64,000 clones, with approximately 83% occurring only once. This chain links TRBV28 with TRBJ2-7, with TRBD1 matching 11 bases. The sample was peripheral blood. The clonotype comes from a man in his forties or fifties with acute or convalescent COVID-19. The CDR3 reads CASGGQGVYEQYF. CDR3 DNA sequence: TGTGCCAGCGGGGGACAGGGGGTCTACGAGCAGTACTTC.